Listed below are T cell receptor beta chains from one sample, sequenced in a study of shared clonotypes between healthy human individuals. Here immunoSEQ multiplex PCR was the method, and the copy in TCRdb shows in-frame clones only, minus some. The repertoire holds about 680,000 clones, with around 72% as singletons. The sample comprised memory CD4+ T cells sorted from blood. These receptors were obtained from a woman under 40 in good health. Each CDR3 is given with its conserved first and last residue. D genes are given only for firm matches. Some rows have no size entry. The others give once, few or many, or a class for an expanded clone.

j_call: TRBJ2-5
d_call: NA
clone_size: NA
v_call: TRBV30
cdr3_aa: CVWRADSRETQYF
cdr3_nt: TGTGTCTGGAGGGCGGATAGTCGGGAGACCCAGTACTTC

j_call: TRBJ1-2
d_call: NA
clone_size: NA
v_call: TRBV2
cdr3_aa: CASSRVGGAGGYTF
cdr3_nt: TGTGCCAGCAGTCGCGTGGGGGGCGCGGGTGGCTACACCTTC

j_call: TRBJ1-5
d_call: NA
clone_size: NA
v_call: TRBV7-6
cdr3_aa: CASSPGRGWQPQHF
cdr3_nt: TGTGCCAGCAGTCCCGGCCGCGGGTGGCAGCCCCAGCATTTT

j_call: TRBJ2-7
d_call: NA
clone_size: NA
v_call: TRBV6-4
cdr3_aa: CASNAPLGGISYEQYF
cdr3_nt: TGTGCCAGCAACGCCCCGCTGGGGGGTATCTCCTACGAGCAGTACTTC

j_call: TRBJ2-7
d_call: NA
clone_size: once
v_call: TRBV11-2
cdr3_aa: CASSDNRAGGNEQYF
cdr3_nt: TGTGCCAGCAGCGACAATCGGGCGGGCGGGAACGAGCAGTACTTC

j_call: TRBJ2-7
d_call: NA
clone_size: NA
v_call: TRBV19
cdr3_aa: CASSRRLGGDSYEQYF
cdr3_nt: TGTGCCAGTAGCCGCCGACTCGGGGGAGATTCCTACGAGCAGTACTTC

j_call: TRBJ2-2
d_call: NA
clone_size: NA
v_call: TRBV6-6
cdr3_aa: CASSYFYNTGELFF
cdr3_nt: TGTGCCAGCAGTTACTTCTATAACACCGGGGAGCTGTTTTTT

j_call: TRBJ2-7
d_call: TRBD1
clone_size: NA
v_call: TRBV6-6
cdr3_aa: CASSSWGQEKYEQYF
cdr3_nt: TGTGCCAGCAGTTCGTGGGGACAGGAGAAATACGAGCAGTACTTC

j_call: TRBJ2-3
d_call: NA
clone_size: few
v_call: TRBV5-1
cdr3_aa: CASSLGEWTDTQYF
cdr3_nt: TGCGCCAGCAGCTTGGGGGAATGGACAGATACGCAGTATTTT

j_call: TRBJ1-2
d_call: TRBD1
clone_size: NA
v_call: TRBV28
cdr3_aa: CASSLEGAPYGYTF
cdr3_nt: TGTGCCAGCAGTTTGGAGGGGGCGCCCTATGGCTACACCTTC

j_call: TRBJ1-6
d_call: NA
clone_size: NA
v_call: TRBV7-9
cdr3_aa: CASSLTGPLHF
cdr3_nt: TGTGCCAGCAGCTTAACGGGACCCCTCCACTTT

j_call: TRBJ2-5
d_call: TRBD1
clone_size: NA
v_call: TRBV27
cdr3_aa: CASSLLGTGRETQYF
cdr3_nt: TGTGCCAGCAGTTTATTAGGGACAGGGAGAGAGACCCAGTACTTC

j_call: TRBJ1-2
d_call: NA
clone_size: NA
v_call: TRBV28
cdr3_aa: CASRSRRREIPYGYTF
cdr3_nt: TGTGCCAGCAGGTCCAGACGGCGTGAAATACCCTATGGCTACACCTTC

j_call: TRBJ2-1
d_call: TRBD2
clone_size: NA
v_call: TRBV19
cdr3_aa: CATQLAGGHDNEQFF
cdr3_nt: TGTGCCACCCAACTAGCGGGAGGCCATGACAATGAGCAGTTCTTC

j_call: TRBJ2-5
d_call: NA
clone_size: NA
v_call: TRBV29-1
cdr3_aa: CSGVPAGILETQYF
cdr3_nt: TGCAGCGGAGTTCCCGCAGGGATCCTAGAGACCCAGTACTTC

j_call: TRBJ1-4
d_call: TRBD1
clone_size: NA
v_call: TRBV19
cdr3_aa: CASHTTGVGEKLFF
cdr3_nt: TGTGCCAGCCACACGACAGGGGTCGGGGAAAAACTGTTTTTT

j_call: TRBJ2-7
d_call: NA
clone_size: NA
v_call: TRBV2
cdr3_aa: CASSLQGSSSYEQYF
cdr3_nt: TGTGCCAGCAGCTTGCAGGGCTCAAGCTCCTACGAGCAGTACTTC

j_call: TRBJ2-3
d_call: TRBD2
clone_size: many
v_call: TRBV5-1
cdr3_aa: CASSRGHGTGTSGRRTDTQYF
cdr3_nt: TGCGCCAGCAGCCGGGGCCACGGAACCGGGACTAGCGGGAGACGCACAGATACGCAGTATTTT

j_call: TRBJ2-1
d_call: TRBD2
clone_size: few
v_call: TRBV7-9
cdr3_aa: CAIPGASGRWNEQFF
cdr3_nt: TGTGCCATCCCCGGGGCTAGCGGGAGATGGAATGAGCAGTTCTTC